The table lists the clone carrying this TCR beta chain with many counts. Its matching antigen is unknown. A single record per CDR3 protein comes from TCRdb applying MiXCR to the RACE reads. The sample consists of 360,000 or so distinct CDR3 sequences, roughly 6.3% of them appearing once. In germline, CDR1 is SGHAT, CDR2 FQNNGV. V was shortened by 4 bases and J by 7 bases, with 16 bases between the two germline ends. The CDR3 runs to 14 residues. This sample stems from a study of human T cells and chemical hapten exposure. About the research overall: Skin of the upper inner arm, roughly 2 cm by roughly 2 cm, received 2% DPC for sensitization. Per-sample TCR yield variability stemmed mainly from small pooled library volume differences. Whole-study results and caveats: TCRs at a frequency above 1 in 1000 stayed unchanged with DPC sensitization.

Time point of the sample: patch test 2, 6 weeks after DPC sensitization. Treatment reported: therapeutic diphenylcyclopropenone sensitization with weekly scalp DPC. Unfractionated whole blood yielded total RNA. The starting material was whole blood, obtained in connection with sensitization to the hapten diphenylcyclopropenone (DPC). The chain has TRBV11-2 and TRBJ1-1; D remains unclear. This clonotype was obtained from a young woman with alopecia areata. Some clones in this sample may be carry-over from other donors' samples. This CDR3 reads CASSSPLDWGEAFF. In DNA, the CDR3 is TGTGCCAGCAGCTCCCCGTTGGACTGGGGTGAAGCTTTCTTT.